This TCR beta chain was observed in a study of PD-1 blockade in classical Hodgkin lymphoma (dated by TCRdb to 2019 to 2021). As for the study more broadly: Nivolumab dosing was 3 mg/kg intravenously every 2 weeks, continuing until either disease progression or unacceptable toxicity. To define a peripheral blood immune signature of response to PD-1 blockade in classical Hodgkin lymphoma, the study combined TCR beta sequencing with CyTOF. General study outcomes and caveats: Only a single clinical trial cohort was studied, and what caused the repertoire differences, possibly disease activity or prior therapy, remained undefined. Lower diversity was observed in patients in whom nivolumab was started less than 1 year after ASCT, and these patients were excluded from later analyses so that confounding by immune reconstitution would be avoided. Baseline diversity similar to that of newly diagnosed patients was observed in trial patients achieving complete response, whereas significantly lower diversity was observed in partial responders and progressors. CD4+ but not CD8+ TCR diversity rose significantly by C4D1 (p=0.0027 vs p=0.16), most apparent in complete responders (p=0.02). Newly diagnosed patients were reported to have lower baseline TCR diversity than healthy donors, and relapsed/refractory patients were reported to have lower baseline TCR diversity still.

The time point label corresponds to: cycle 2 day 1 (C2D1) of nivolumab. All trial patients had relapsed after autologous stem cell transplantation, with cohorts A, B and C differing in prior brentuximab vedotin exposure. The trial cohort was composed of approximately 56 patients with relapsed/refractory classical Hodgkin lymphoma, for whom complete response, partial response or progressive disease was recorded as best overall response. Single-agent nivolumab was administered to trial patients in the multi-cohort phase II CheckMate 205 trial. Best overall response was determined by an independent review committee according to the 2007 International Working Group response criteria. Trial PBMCs were collected just before the start of nivolumab (C1D1) and during therapy at cycle 2 day 1 and cycle 4 day 1. Peripheral blood was collected in 8 mL Vacutainer Cell Preparation Tubes, from which PBMCs were isolated by centrifugation and then cryopreserved.

Genomic DNA was extracted with the Qiagen DNeasy kit from unsorted PBMCs and from negatively selected CD4+ and CD8+ fractions. Using primers that anneal to V and J segments, immunoSEQ multiplex PCR amplified the TCR beta CDR3 regions. A synthetic immune receptor repertoire was used to minimize amplification bias, and any residual bias was removed computationally once sequencing was done. Processing in the source paper ran as follows. Repertoire diversity was quantified as the Shannon entropy index using custom Python scripts. The unsorted, CD4+ and CD8+ repertoires were each analyzed separately, with the exception of combined analyses, where CD4+ and CD8+ sequences were merged in silico. Clonal expansion was defined as at least a 2-fold frequency increase after treatment relative to C1D1, with a pseudocount of 0.5 for undetected baseline clones. Clones with 0 or 1 copy at C1D1 were classified as singleton clones, and clones with 2 or more copies were classified as non-singleton clones. Clones expanded in unsorted samples were assigned a CD4+, CD8+ or unknown annotation through matching of protein sequences in sorted samples from the same patient. Wilcoxon tests on paired samples were used to test diversity changes from C1D1 to C4D1. TCRdb provides this immuneACCESS table in a form limited to in-frame rearrangements. Some clones are lacking; in checked studies, under half of them reflect an unresolved V gene, and why the rest are absent is not known. That table furnishes V, J and clone size, whereas the DNA furnished D and trimming. A total of approximately 90,000 clones appear in this sample, around 90% of them only once. Approximately 2.6% of the sample goes to the ten largest clones.

The germline V gene (reference sequence) gives CDR1 as SGHNT and CDR2 as YYREEE. Measured from the cysteine to the phenylalanine, the CDR3 is 18 residues long. Of the read, only the CDR3 DNA is kept; its 54 bases are in frame from base 1. The germline V and J ends show losses of 0 bases and 6 bases respectively, and no gene match explains 15 bases of the junction. As concerns this clone: Which antigen it targets is not known. Per-nucleotide qualities are absent, and no much larger clonotype sits a single base away.

Source: peripheral blood mononuclear cells (PBMCs), taken before the second cycle of nivolumab. The sequence joins TRBV5-4 to TRBJ2-7; 10 bases in between match TRBD2. This receptor was taken from a human donor with classical Hodgkin lymphoma. The sequence in DNA is TGTGCCAGCAGCTTGGCGGGAGGGGGAGCGGGAGGGCCACGCGAGCAGTACTTC. The resulting protein is CASSLAGGGAGGPREQYF. Here the CDR3 is joined to the reference TRBV5-4 and TRBJ2-7 genes, and the full variable domain is: ETGVTQSPTHLIKTRGQQVTLRCSSQSGHNTVSWYQQALGQGPQFIFQYYREEENGRGNFPPRFSGLQFPNYSSELNVNALELDDSALYLCASSLAGGGAGGPREQYFGPGTRLTVT.